This section outlines one T cell receptor beta chain sequence together with its context. Its antigen is unknown. The data originate from a study of glioma-infiltrating T cells. Notes on the study in general: Gliomas, especially low-grade, showed above-expected tissue-blood divergence; non-neoplastic patients showed below. Very few CDR3 sequences were shared between tissue and blood.

The iRepertoire nested amplicon-rescue multiplex PCR amplified TCR alpha and beta CDR3s from RNA. One-step reverse transcription and amplification started from about 100-400 ng of tissue mRNA or PBMC total RNA. Each CDR3 protein gets one entry after TCRdb re-called the multiplex PCR reads with MiXCR. Counted here are fewer than 500,000 distinct CDR3 sequences, roughly two fifths occurring once; the ten biggest clones make up 9.5% to 15%. Deletions cut 2 bases from V and 7 bases from J, with 12 bases between. The CDR3 totals 14 residues. The receptor was derived from a human donor with low-grade glioma or glioblastoma, undergoing nonglioma brain surgery, or in good health (not recorded which). This chain joins TRBV12-3 or TRBV12-4 and TRBJ2-1; D is unresolved. Sample: glioma tissue, nonneoplastic brain tissue, or PBMCs (not recorded which). CDR3: CASSLWTRTNEQFF. The CDR3 DNA is TGTGCCAGCAGTTTATGGACCCGTACGAATGAGCAGTTCTTC.